This T cell receptor beta chain was sequenced for a study of blood T cell repertoires in COVID-19. Germline lookup yields CDR1 MNHEY and CDR2 SMNVEV (reference sequence). Trimming removed 6 bases at V and 4 bases at J, with 13 bases between. The CDR3 has 13 residues. The data were produced by immunoSEQ multiplex PCR, yet TCRdb's version contains in-frame clones alone and is incomplete. The data show about 250,000 clones, around nine tenths seen once. Sequencing was performed on peripheral blood. The chain couples TRBV27 to TRBJ2-7; D not resolved. This TCR was recovered from a woman aged 55-69 years who had recovered from COVID-19. CDR3: CASRRSVRYEQYF. The DNA of the CDR3 is TGTGCCAGCAGACGGTCGGTGAGGTACGAGCAGTACTTC.